A selection of T cell receptor beta chains follows, all from one sample in a study of monozygotic twins with inflammatory bowel disease. Each CDR3 protein gets one entry in TCRdb, which reprocessed the 5' RACE reads and gives no DNA. Here the sample table reports approximately 400,000 distinct CDR3 sequences. What was sequenced was blood. Receptors originate from a human donor with ulcerative colitis or Crohn's disease, or a healthy co-twin of an affected twin (not recorded which). CDR3s include the opening cysteine and the closing phenylalanine or tryptophan. The order of the fields is J gene, V gene, CDR3 protein.

TRBJ2-3	TRBV5-1	CASSLVGGSDTQYF
TRBJ2-7	TRBV5-1	CASSLVSGTGPSYEQYF
TRBJ2-7	TRBV20-1	CSAPDPSGSYEQYF
TRBJ1-5	TRBV18	CASSPTGGVNQPQHF
TRBJ2-1	TRBV12-3/TRBV12-4	CASSFNFRYNEQFF
TRBJ1-1	TRBV11-3	CASSIGQGRNTEAFF
TRBJ2-5	TRBV5-1	CASSALLGDKETQYF
TRBJ2-1	TRBV27	CASSRGLAGVDEQFF
TRBJ1-2	TRBV6-5	CASRPRGEGGYTF
TRBJ2-7	TRBV5-1	CASSLEGQGVDEQYF
TRBJ1-6	TRBV12-3/TRBV12-4	CASSFGGGGNSPLHF
TRBJ2-7	TRBV18	CASSATQGSSYEQYF
TRBJ2-3	TRBV6-2/TRBV6-3	CASSILAGTQYF
TRBJ2-1	TRBV7-2	CASTQRVHNEQFF
TRBJ1-4	TRBV30	CASRTPGWGEKLFF
TRBJ2-1	TRBV14	CASSQYLRAQGQFF
TRBJ2-5	TRBV5-1	CASKIGLAGQETQYF
TRBJ2-3	TRBV12-3/TRBV12-4	CASGGMADTQYF